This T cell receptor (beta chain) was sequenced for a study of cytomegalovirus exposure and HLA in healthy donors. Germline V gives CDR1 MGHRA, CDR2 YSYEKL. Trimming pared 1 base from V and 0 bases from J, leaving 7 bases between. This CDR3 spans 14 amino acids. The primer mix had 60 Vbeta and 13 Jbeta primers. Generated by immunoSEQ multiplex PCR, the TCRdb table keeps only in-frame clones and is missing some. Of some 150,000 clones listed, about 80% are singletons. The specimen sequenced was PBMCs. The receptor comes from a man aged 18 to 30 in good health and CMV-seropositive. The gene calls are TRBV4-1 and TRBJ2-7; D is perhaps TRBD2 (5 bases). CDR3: CASSQGRGSYEQYF. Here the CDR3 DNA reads TGCGCCAGCAGCCAAGGCCGGGGCTCCTACGAGCAGTACTTC.